The following is a T cell receptor beta chain sequence with its context. Its cognate antigen has yet to be identified. The sample holds no much larger clone one base away, and base qualities are not on file. The data are from a study of shared clonotypes between healthy human individuals (dated by TCRdb to about 2020). For context, the study as a whole: The cohort comprised a couple of women and a few men aged 18 to 49 years. Per donor, three plates each were used for CD4 naive and CD4 memory, two for CD8 naive, and one for CD8 memory. Different laboratories and diverse techniques were used to prepare libraries and sequence TCR repertoires, to increase sequencing depth and limit assay-specific biases. Between about 0.8 and 8.9 billion PBMCs per donor were obtained by leukapheresis. Blood TCR repertoires of five healthy adults were deeply sequenced to estimate repertoire size and the extent of clonotype sharing between individuals.

TCR CDR3 regions were amplified from genomic DNA by multiplex PCR using the deep immunoSEQ assay. Extracted genomic DNA from each cell subset was spread evenly across all wells of several immunoSEQ 96-well plates, with each plate serving as a replicate. For sorted subsets, each replicate PCR was loaded with 150 to 250 ng genomic DNA, equivalent to about 33,000 T cell genomes. Purified libraries were measured with a Qubit 3.0 fluorometer, size-checked on a Bioanalyzer 2100, and measured again with the KAPA Library Quantification kit. A separate single-read 150-cycle Illumina NextSeq 550 flow cell was used to sequence each immunoSEQ 96-well plate. On the authors' methods: Because the immunoSEQ output held only junctional sequences and lacked quality scores, the filtering could not match the filtering applied to full-length reads. To assign V/J genes and CDR3, sequences were annotated using PyIR, a Python wrapper for IgBLAST v1.9, with IMGT germline references. Any read was removed if the V/J assignment was weak (E-value above 1e-6), the CDR3 was missing, or the read contained stop codons, out-of-frame junctions, or ambiguous translated residues. V3J clonotypes were defined as sequences sharing the same inferred V gene, J gene, and CDR3 amino acid sequence. The percentage overlap between two repertoires was calculated by dividing the number of shared unique clonotypes by the size of the smaller repertoire. Repertoire richness was assessed with RTK rarefaction, the Chao1 estimator, and Recon v2.1 estimates of unobserved clonotypes. Generation probabilities for all TCRbeta clonotypes obtained by the gDNA method from four donors were computed using OLGA. TCRdb obtained this table from immuneACCESS and retained in-frame rearrangements with V and J assigned. These tables miss some clones; where compared with another copy, unresolved V genes account for less than half of the shortfall, and the remainder is unexplained. That table gives V, J and clone size, and the DNA gave D and trimming. The sample table holds some 2.1 million clones, of which about 94% were seen once. The ten biggest clones cover more than 1.5% of the sample.

CD8 naive samples were obtained by positive selection for CCR7 among CD45RO-negative cells, yielding a CD45RA+CCR7+ population from which TemRA cells were excluded. The donors were healthy, HIV-negative adults with no recently reported acute infections or vaccinations. All donors were Caucasian adults living in Nashville, Tennessee, USA. Blood was obtained by leukapheresis, after which PBMCs were separated by Ficoll-Histopaque density gradient centrifugation and cryopreserved in liquid nitrogen vapor phase. Purity and quantity of every magnetically sorted T cell population were checked by analytical flow cytometry. Each sorted fraction had its genomic DNA isolated and then quantified by UV absorbance on a Nanodrop 2000c. CDR1 and CDR2 are read off the germline V gene as SQVTM and ANQGSEA. V and J lose 4 bases and 3 bases, and a span of 10 bases separates them. The CDR3 starts with the cysteine, ends with the phenylalanine, and has 13 residues. The DNA shown is the 39-base CDR3, in frame from base 1.

The paper's findings and limits, for the study overall: Rarefaction of sorted-subset datasets indicated incomplete sequencing despite the large sequencing depth. When several donors were compared, the shared fraction of clonotypes was around 5.1% for naive CD4, 3% to 4% for naive CD8, roughly 2.5% for memory CD4, and roughly 0.43% for memory CD8. Sampling was restricted to blood, and TCR repertoires in tissue are likely to differ from TCR repertoires in blood. Clonotypes shared by all four sorted-subset donors showed higher generation probabilities than non-shared clonotypes. Pairwise subsampling led to the expectation that sequencing depth would affect the degree of clonotype sharing among donors. Naive subsets generally had larger estimated clonotype richness than memory subsets did. Because the study included only a small number of donors, the genetic and exposure-history diversity represented was limited.

Sequences were obtained from naive CD8+ T cells from PBMCs. The cell subset or site label corresponds to: CD45RA+CCR7+. The sequence was obtained from a man between 18 and 29 years old in good health. Some clones in this sample may be carry-over from other donors' samples. The rearrangement joined TRBV29-1 to TRBJ1-5, and the D gene may be TRBD1, 5 bases matching. CDR3 sequence: CSVADTSNQPQHF. The sequence in DNA is TGCAGCGTTGCGGACACTTCCAATCAGCCCCAGCATTTT.